This T cell receptor (beta chain) was captured by sequencing in a study of cytomegalovirus exposure and HLA in healthy donors. V was pared by 0 bases and J by 4 bases, with 13 bases between. The CDR3 is made up of 15 amino acids. Germline V lookup: CDR1 GTSNPN, CDR2 SVGIG (reference sequence). Study-level points and caveats: The authors later found TCR association rates varying by HLA locus, with DRB1 most and HLA-C fewest. Cytomegalovirus association was listed for 150 to 200 TCR beta chains.

A remark on this clone: Its antigen is unidentified.

This PCR relied on a set of 60 Vbeta primers and 13 Jbeta primers. Libraries were prepared by immunoSEQ multiplex PCR; TCRdb keeps only in-frame clonotypes and omits some of them. Among approximately 170,000 clones listed, 70% to 80% were seen once. This cohort consisted of healthy bone marrow donors. Material for sequencing was PBMCs. The clonotype was recovered from a woman aged 40 to 50 in good health and CMV-seronegative. V gene TRBV30 combines with J gene TRBJ1-5; a possible D gene is TRBD1 (6 bases). Here the CDR3 reads CAWSVGGARNQPQHF. The CDR3, as DNA: TGTGCCTGGAGTGTAGGGGGGGCTCGGAATCAGCCCCAGCATTTT.